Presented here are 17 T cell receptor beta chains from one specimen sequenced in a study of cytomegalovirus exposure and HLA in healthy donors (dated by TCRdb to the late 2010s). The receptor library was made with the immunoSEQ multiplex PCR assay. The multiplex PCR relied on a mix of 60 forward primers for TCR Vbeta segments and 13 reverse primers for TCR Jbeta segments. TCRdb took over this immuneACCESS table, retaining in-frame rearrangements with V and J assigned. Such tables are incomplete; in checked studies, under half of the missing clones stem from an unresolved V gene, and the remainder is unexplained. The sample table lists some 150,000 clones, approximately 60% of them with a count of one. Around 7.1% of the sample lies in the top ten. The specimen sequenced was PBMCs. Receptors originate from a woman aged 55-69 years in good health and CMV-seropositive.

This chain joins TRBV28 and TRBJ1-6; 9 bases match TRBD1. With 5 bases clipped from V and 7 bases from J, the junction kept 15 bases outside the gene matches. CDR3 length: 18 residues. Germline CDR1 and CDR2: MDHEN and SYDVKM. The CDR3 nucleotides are TGTGCCAGCAGTCCACTTGTCCCGGGACAGGGTGGCAATTCACCCCTCCACTTT. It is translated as CASSPLVPGQGGNSPLHF.

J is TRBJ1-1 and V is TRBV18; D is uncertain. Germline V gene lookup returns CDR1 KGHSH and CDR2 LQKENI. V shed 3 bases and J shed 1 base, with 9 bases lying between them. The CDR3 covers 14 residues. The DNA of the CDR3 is TGTGCCAGCTCACCCACCCAGGCGAACACTGAAGCTTTCTTT. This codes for CASSPTQANTEAFF.

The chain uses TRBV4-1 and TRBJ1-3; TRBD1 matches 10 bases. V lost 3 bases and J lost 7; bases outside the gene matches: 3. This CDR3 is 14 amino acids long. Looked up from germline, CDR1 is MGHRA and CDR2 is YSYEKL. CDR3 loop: CASSQPGQGNTIYF. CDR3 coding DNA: TGCGCCAGCAGCCAGCCGGGACAGGGGAACACCATATATTTT.

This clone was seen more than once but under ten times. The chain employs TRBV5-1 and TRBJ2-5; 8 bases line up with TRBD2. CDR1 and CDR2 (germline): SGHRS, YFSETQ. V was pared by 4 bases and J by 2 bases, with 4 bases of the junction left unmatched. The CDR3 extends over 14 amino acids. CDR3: CASSPLAVQETQYF. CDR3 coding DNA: TGCGCCAGCAGCCCACTAGCGGTTCAAGAGACCCAGTACTTC. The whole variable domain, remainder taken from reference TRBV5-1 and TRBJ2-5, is KAGVTQTPRYLIKTRGQQVTLSCSPISGHRSVSWYQQTPGQGLQFLFEYFSETQRNKGNFPGRFSGRQFSNSRSEMNVSTLELGDSALYLCASSPLAVQETQYFGPGTRLLVL.

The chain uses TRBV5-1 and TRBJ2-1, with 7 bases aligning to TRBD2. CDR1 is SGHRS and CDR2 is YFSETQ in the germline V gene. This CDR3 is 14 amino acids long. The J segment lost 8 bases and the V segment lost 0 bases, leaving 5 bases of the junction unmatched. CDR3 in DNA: TGCGCCAGCAGCTTGGGACTAGCTAGCTATGAGCAGTTCTTC. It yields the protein CASSLGLASYEQFF.

Here the CDR3 reads CASSEIGHLNAGANVLTF. The CDR3 region has the DNA TGTGCCAGCAGTGAAATAGGACATCTGAATGCTGGGGCCAACGTCCTGACTTTC. This chain joins TRBV6-1 and TRBJ2-6; TRBD1 is a possible D gene (5 bases). The V gene's germline CDR1 is MNHNS and CDR2 SASEGT. V dropped 2 bases and J dropped 2 bases, with 16 bases sitting between them. The CDR3 has 18 amino acids.

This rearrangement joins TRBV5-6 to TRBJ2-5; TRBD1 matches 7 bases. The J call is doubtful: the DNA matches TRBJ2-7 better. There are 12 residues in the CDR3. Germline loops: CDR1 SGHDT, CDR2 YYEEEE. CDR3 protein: CASSFDRDEQYF. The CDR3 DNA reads TGTGCCAGCAGCTTCGACAGGGACGAGCAGTACTTC.

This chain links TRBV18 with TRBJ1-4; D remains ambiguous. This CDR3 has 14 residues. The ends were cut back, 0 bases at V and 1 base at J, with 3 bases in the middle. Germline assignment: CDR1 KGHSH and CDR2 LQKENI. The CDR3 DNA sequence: TGTGCCAGCTCACCACCCGGAACTAATGAAAAACTGTTTTTT. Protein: CASSPPGTNEKLFF. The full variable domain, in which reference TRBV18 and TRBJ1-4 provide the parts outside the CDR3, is NAGVMQNPRHLVRRRGQEARLRCSPMKGHSHVYWYRQLPEEGLKFMVYLQKENIIDESGMPKERFSAEFPKEGPSILRIQQVVRGDSAAYFCASSPPGTNEKLFFGSGTQLSVL.

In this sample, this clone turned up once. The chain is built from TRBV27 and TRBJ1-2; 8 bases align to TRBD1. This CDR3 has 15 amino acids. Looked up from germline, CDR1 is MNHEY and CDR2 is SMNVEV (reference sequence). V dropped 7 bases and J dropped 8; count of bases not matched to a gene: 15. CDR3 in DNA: TGTGCCAGCAATAATCTCCAGGGGGCCCAGGGGGGCTACACCTTC. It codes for CASNNLQGAQGGYTF.

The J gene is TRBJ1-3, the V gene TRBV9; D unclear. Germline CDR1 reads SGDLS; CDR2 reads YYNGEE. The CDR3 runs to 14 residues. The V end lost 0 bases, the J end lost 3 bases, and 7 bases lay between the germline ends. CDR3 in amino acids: CASSVVGSGNTIYF. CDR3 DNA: TGTGCCAGCAGCGTAGTAGGGAGTGGAAACACCATATATTTT.

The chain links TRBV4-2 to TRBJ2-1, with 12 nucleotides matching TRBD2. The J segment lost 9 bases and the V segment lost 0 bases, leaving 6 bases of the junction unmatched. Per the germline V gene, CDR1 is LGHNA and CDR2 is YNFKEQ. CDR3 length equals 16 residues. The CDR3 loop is CASSQELAGGPPEQFF. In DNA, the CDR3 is TGTGCCAGCAGCCAAGAGCTAGCGGGAGGGCCCCCTGAGCAGTTCTTC.

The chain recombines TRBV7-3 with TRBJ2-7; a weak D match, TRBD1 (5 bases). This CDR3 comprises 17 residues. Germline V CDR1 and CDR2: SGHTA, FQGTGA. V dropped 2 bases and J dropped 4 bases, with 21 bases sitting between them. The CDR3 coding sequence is TGTGCCAGCAGCTTAGGGGCCGGCCCCTTACCCTTATACGAGCAGTACTTC. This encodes CASSLGAGPLPLYEQYF.

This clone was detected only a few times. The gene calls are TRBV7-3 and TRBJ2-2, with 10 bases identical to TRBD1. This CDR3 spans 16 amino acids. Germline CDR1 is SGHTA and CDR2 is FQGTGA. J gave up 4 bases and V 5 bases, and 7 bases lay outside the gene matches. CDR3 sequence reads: CASSPRQGAATGELFF. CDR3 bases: TGTGCCAGCAGCCCTCGACAGGGGGCGGCCACCGGGGAGCTGTTTTTT.

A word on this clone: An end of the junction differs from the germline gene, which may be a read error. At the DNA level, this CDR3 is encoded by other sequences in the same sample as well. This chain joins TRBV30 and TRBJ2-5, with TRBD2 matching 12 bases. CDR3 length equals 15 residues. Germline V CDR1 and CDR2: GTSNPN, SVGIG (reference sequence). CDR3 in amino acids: CAWSHGLAGQETQYF. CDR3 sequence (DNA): TGCGCCTGGAGTCATGGACTAGCGGGGCAAGAGACCCAGTACTTC.

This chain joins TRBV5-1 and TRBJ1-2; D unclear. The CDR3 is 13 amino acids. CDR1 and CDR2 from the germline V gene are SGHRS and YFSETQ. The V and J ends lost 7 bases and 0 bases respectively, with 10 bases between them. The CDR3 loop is CASARGSNYGYTF. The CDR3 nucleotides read TGCGCCAGCGCGAGAGGTTCTAACTATGGCTACACCTTC.

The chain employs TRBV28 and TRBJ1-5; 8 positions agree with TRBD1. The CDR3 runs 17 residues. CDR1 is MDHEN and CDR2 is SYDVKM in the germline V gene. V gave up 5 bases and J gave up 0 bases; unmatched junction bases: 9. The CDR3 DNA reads TGTGCCAGCAGTGATGGACAGGGCGGATATAGCAATCAGCCCCAGCATTTT. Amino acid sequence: CASSDGQGGYSNQPQHF.

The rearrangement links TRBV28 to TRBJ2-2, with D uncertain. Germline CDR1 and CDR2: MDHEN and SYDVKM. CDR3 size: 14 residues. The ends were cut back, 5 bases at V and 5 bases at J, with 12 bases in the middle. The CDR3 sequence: CASSVNTYTGELFF. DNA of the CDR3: TGTGCCAGCAGTGTCAATACCTATACCGGGGAGCTGTTTTTT.